This passage covers 18 T cell receptor beta chains from one sample sequenced in a study of T cells in Graves' hyperthyroidism and ophthalmopathy. Using RNA transcripts as the source, TCR beta CDR3 regions were amplified. TCR CDR3 underwent first-round RT-PCR with the HTBI primer set. TCRdb re-called the multiplex PCR reads with MiXCR, one entry per CDR3 protein. This table holds roughly 290,000 distinct CDR3 sequences, roughly 15% found once. The sample taken for sequencing was blood. All receptors come from a woman between 40 and 50 years old with Graves' hyperthyroidism.

The table lists this clonotype with many counts. V and J are TRBV30 and TRBJ1-2; D is undetermined. In germline, CDR1 is GTSNPN, CDR2 SVGIG (reference sequence). The V end lost 0 bases, the J end lost 4 bases, and 12 bases lay between the germline ends. CDR3 length equals 14 residues. CDR3 bases: TGTGCCTGGAGTGTACCCGTTGTGGTCTATGGCTACACCTTC. This gives the protein CAWSVPVVVYGYTF. Full variable domain (rest looked up from reference TRBV30 and TRBJ1-2): SQTIHQWPATLVQPVGSPLSLECTVEGTSNPNLYWYRQAAGRGLQLLFYSVGIGQISSEVPQNLSASRPQDRQFILSSKKLLLSDSGFYLCAWSVPVVVYGYTFGSGTRLTVV.

This chain uses TRBV27 with TRBJ1-1; 7 bases map to TRBD1. V shed 5 bases and J 1 base; nucleotides not matched to a gene: 7. Germline values: CDR1 MNHEY, CDR2 SMNVEV (reference sequence). The CDR3 has 15 residues. The CDR3 region has the DNA TGTGCCAGCAGTCCGGGGACAGCTTGGAACACTGAAGCTTTCTTT. This codes for CASSPGTAWNTEAFF.

A few counts support this clonotype. V gene TRBV9 combines with J gene TRBJ2-1; 7 bases fit TRBD1. CDR1 is SGDLS, CDR2 YYNGEE, per germline. V shed 4 bases and J 12 bases; nucleotides not matched to a gene: 10. The CDR3 is 13 amino acids. The CDR3 loop is CASSLGQEFRQFF. The CDR3 DNA reads TGTGCCAGCAGCCTCGGACAGGAGTTCCGGCAGTTCTTC.

This clonotype was seen more than once but under ten times. The rearrangement links TRBV7-9 to TRBJ1-2; D remains unclear. This CDR3 contains 12 residues. Trimming removed 3 bases at V and 8 bases at J, with 10 bases between. CDR1 is SEHNR and CDR2 is FQNEAQ in the germline V gene (reference sequence). For the CDR3, the DNA is TGTGCCAGCAGCTTGTCCGTAGGGGGCTACACCTTC. This sequence encodes CASSLSVGGYTF.

This clonotype was detected ten times or more. V gene TRBV12-3 or TRBV12-4 combines with J gene TRBJ2-1; the D is unclear. There are 17 residues in the CDR3. With 2 bases removed from V and 0 bases from J, the gap between germline ends came to 14 bases. CDR3: CASSLSYSLSSYNEQFF. CDR3 nucleotide sequence: TGTGCCAGCAGTTTATCCTATAGCTTATCCTCCTACAATGAGCAGTTCTTC.

This rearrangement joins TRBV20-1 to TRBJ2-1, with 9 bases fitting TRBD2. Germline trimming cut 0 bases from V and 3 bases from J; bases unmatched to any gene: 6. Germline CDR1 reads DFQATT; CDR2 reads SNEGSKA (reference sequence). This CDR3 spans 16 amino acids. CDR3: CSARDLSGSLYNEQFF. CDR3 bases: TGCAGTGCTAGAGATCTTAGCGGGAGTCTCTACAATGAGCAGTTCTTC.

This clonotype was detected many times. The V gene is TRBV6-5, the J gene TRBJ2-7; TRBD1 is a possible D gene (6 bases). The CDR3 has 15 amino acids. Germline V lookup: CDR1 MNHEY, CDR2 SVGAGI. V shed 2 bases and J shed 0 bases, with 11 bases lying between them. The CDR3 region has the DNA TGTGCCAGCAGTTACCTCAGGGGTTCCTCCTACGAGCAGTACTTC. It translates to CASSYLRGSSYEQYF.

This clonotype was counted many times. The chain joins TRBV12-3 or TRBV12-4 to TRBJ2-7; tentatively, D is TRBD1 (5 bases). The CDR3 has 12 residues. V was shortened by 5 bases and J by 3 bases, with 8 bases between the two germline ends. CDR3 sequence: CASSRTHYEQYF. As DNA, the CDR3 is TGTGCCAGCAGTCGGACACACTACGAGCAGTACTTC.

This clonotype turned up a few times. Here the CDR3 DNA reads TGTGCCAGCAGCCCTTTCGCGGAGGTCCACTACGAGCAGTACTTC. Translation: CASSPFAEVHYEQYF. J is TRBJ2-7 and V is TRBV5-5, with D perhaps matching TRBD2 (5 bases). The V gene's germline CDR1 is SGHKS and CDR2 YYEKEE (reference sequence). The CDR3 length is 15 residues. Trimming shortened V by 4 bases and J by 3 bases, and 17 bases separated the two germline ends.

This clonotype has a handful of counts. The chain combines TRBV20-1 with TRBJ2-3, with D uncertain. Germline V lookup: CDR1 DFQATT, CDR2 SNEGSKA (reference sequence). With 6 bases removed from V and 2 bases from J, the gap between germline ends came to 18 bases. The CDR3 length is 15 residues. The CDR3 DNA follows: TGCAGTGCCAATCTACCGGTCACCTTCACAGATACGCAGTATTTT. Encoded protein: CSANLPVTFTDTQYF.

This clonotype was counted a single time. The chain recombines TRBV28 with TRBJ1-5; tentative D call: TRBD1 (5 bases). Deletions cut 6 bases from V and 9 bases from J, with 12 bases between. The CDR3 contains 12 residues. In germline, CDR1 is MDHEN, CDR2 SYDVKM. CDR3: CASSQGLRPQHF. The DNA of the CDR3 is TGTGCCAGCAGCCAGGGTCTTCGGCCCCAGCATTTT.

At least ten counts were recorded for this clonotype. J is TRBJ1-1 and V is TRBV19; 9 bases map to TRBD1. V lost 6 bases, J lost 4 bases, and 3 bases stayed unmatched. Germline CDR1 is LNHDA and CDR2 is SQIVND (reference sequence). CDR3 length: 13 amino acids. The CDR3 is CASRDRGSTEAFF. The CDR3 nucleotides are TGTGCCAGTAGGGACAGGGGAAGCACTGAAGCTTTCTTT.

The V and J genes are TRBV14 and TRBJ2-5; the D gene is possibly TRBD1 (6 bases). CDR1 is SGHDN, CDR2 FVKESK, per germline. This CDR3 has 14 residues. Trimming shortened V by 4 bases and J by 3 bases, and 12 bases separated the two germline ends. The CDR3 region is CASSPYGQKETQYF. CDR3 bases: TGTGCCAGCAGCCCGTATGGACAGAAAGAGACCCAGTACTTC. Drawing the rest from reference TRBV14 and TRBJ2-5, the complete variable domain is EAGVTQFPSHSVIEKGQTVTLRCDPISGHDNLYWYRRVMGKEIKFLLHFVKESKQDESGMPNNRFLAERTGGTYSTLKVQPAELEDSGVYFCASSPYGQKETQYFGPGTRLLVL.

Notes on this clonotype: Sequence at one end of the junction differs from germline and may be a read error. The rearrangement uses TRBV27 and TRBJ2-1, with D possibly being TRBD2 (6 bases). Germline loops: CDR1 MNHEY, CDR2 SMNVEV (reference sequence). This CDR3 spans 17 amino acids. The CDR3 is CASSLIRGPAGPNEQLF. For the CDR3, the DNA is TGTGCCAGCAGTCTAATTAGGGGCCCGGCGGGACCCAATGAGCAGCTCTTC.

This clonotype has at least ten counts. The J gene is TRBJ1-2, the V gene TRBV20-1; the match to TRBD1 covers 7 bases. The CDR3 contains 13 residues. Germline assignment: CDR1 DFQATT and CDR2 SNEGSKA (reference sequence). Germline trimming cut 4 bases from V and 3 bases from J; bases unmatched to any gene: 5. CDR3 DNA: TGCAGTGCTATGAACAGGGGTGACTATGGCTACACCTTC. Its protein is CSAMNRGDYGYTF.

The rearrangement joins TRBV20-1 to TRBJ2-7, with 7 bases matching TRBD2. From germline, CDR1 is DFQATT and CDR2 SNEGSKA (reference sequence). This CDR3 region has 18 residues. Germline trimming cut 0 bases from V and 3 bases from J; bases unmatched to any gene: 17. CDR3 region: CSARDSASGPRSDYEQYF. In DNA, the CDR3 is TGCAGTGCTAGAGATTCGGCTAGCGGTCCGAGGAGTGACTACGAGCAGTACTTC.

The sample holds many counts of this clonotype. This chain links TRBV7-2 with TRBJ2-1, with 7 bases fitting TRBD1. Germline V gene data show CDR1 as SGHTA and CDR2 as FQGNSA. The CDR3 sequence is 12 residues long. The ends lost 5 bases at V and 5 bases at J; junction bases unmatched: 0. The CDR3 DNA follows: TGTGCCAGCAGCGACAGGGACAATGAGCAGTTCTTC. It yields the protein CASSDRDNEQFF.

This clonotype was seen many times. The V and J genes are TRBV7-2 and TRBJ1-6; D is ambiguous. V lost 0 bases and J 9 bases, leaving 9 bases between the germline ends. The CDR3 loop spans 14 amino acids. Germline-derived CDR1 and CDR2 are SGHTA and FQGNSA. Written as DNA, the CDR3 is TGTGCCAGCAGCTTAGCCTTGAAAGGTTCACCCCTCCACTTT. Its translation: CASSLALKGSPLHF.